A selection of T cell receptor beta chains follows, all from one sample in a study of CD8+CD57+ T cells in acquired aplastic anemia. TCRdb re-called the reads with MiXCR, one entry per CDR3 protein. Seen here are 250,000 to 300,000 distinct CDR3 sequences, 56% observed once, and the top ten hold under 8.5%. The sample comprised sorted CD4+, CD8+, or CD8+CD57+ T cells (not recorded which) from PBMCs. The origin of the receptors is a human donor with severe aplastic anemia or a healthy control (not recorded which). The CDR3 runs from the conserved cysteine through the conserved F or W. Fields, in order: J gene, V gene, CDR3 protein.

J gene: TRBJ2-3; V gene: TRBV20-1; CDR3 protein: CSASGGTGATDTQYF
J gene: TRBJ2-1; V gene: TRBV5-1; CDR3 protein: CASGEGNEQFF
J gene: TRBJ2-1; V gene: TRBV11-2; CDR3 protein: CASSFRQDFDRGSYNEQFF
J gene: TRBJ2-1; V gene: TRBV20-1; CDR3 protein: CSARASRQAQFF
J gene: TRBJ1-2; V gene: TRBV12-3/TRBV12-4; CDR3 protein: CASRVDGHYGYTF
J gene: TRBJ2-5; V gene: TRBV9; CDR3 protein: CASSVTGSQETQYF
J gene: TRBJ2-7; V gene: TRBV2; CDR3 protein: CASTPGQGIHEQYF
J gene: TRBJ1-1; V gene: TRBV11-1; CDR3 protein: CASSSPDLNTEAFF
J gene: TRBJ2-7; V gene: TRBV20-1; CDR3 protein: CSARGILGYEQYF
J gene: TRBJ2-5; V gene: TRBV9; CDR3 protein: CASSVGQETQYF
J gene: TRBJ2-7; V gene: TRBV20-1; CDR3 protein: CSASPMRGTGAYEQYF
J gene: TRBJ2-1; V gene: TRBV10-3; CDR3 protein: CAISDPGNTEQFF
J gene: TRBJ1-1; V gene: TRBV19; CDR3 protein: CASIRSGGRRTNTEAFF
J gene: TRBJ2-3; V gene: TRBV7-9; CDR3 protein: CASSPDLRLAGGADTQYF
J gene: TRBJ1-5; V gene: TRBV19; CDR3 protein: CASSIDIGNRNWHF
J gene: TRBJ2-1; V gene: TRBV7-9; CDR3 protein: CASSFEGLIYNEQFF
J gene: TRBJ2-7; V gene: TRBV20-1; CDR3 protein: CSARRQGESHEQYF
J gene: TRBJ2-5; V gene: TRBV7-8; CDR3 protein: CASSLEIAGEGETQYF
J gene: TRBJ2-1; V gene: TRBV2; CDR3 protein: CASSEEGPGSGEQFF
J gene: TRBJ1-4; V gene: TRBV19; CDR3 protein: CASSIGQGANEKLFF
J gene: TRBJ2-6; V gene: TRBV19; CDR3 protein: CASSMLGQGSVLTF
J gene: TRBJ1-5; V gene: TRBV15; CDR3 protein: CATSVGRGGGQPQHF
J gene: TRBJ2-3; V gene: TRBV24-1; CDR3 protein: CATSDASGPDTQYF
J gene: TRBJ1-6; V gene: TRBV2; CDR3 protein: CASIYIGSHYNSPLHF
J gene: TRBJ2-7; V gene: TRBV7-9; CDR3 protein: CASTFSGEQYF
J gene: TRBJ2-3; V gene: TRBV13; CDR3 protein: CASSHRAGDTDTQYF
J gene: TRBJ2-2; V gene: TRBV5-6; CDR3 protein: CASSPDGANTGELFF